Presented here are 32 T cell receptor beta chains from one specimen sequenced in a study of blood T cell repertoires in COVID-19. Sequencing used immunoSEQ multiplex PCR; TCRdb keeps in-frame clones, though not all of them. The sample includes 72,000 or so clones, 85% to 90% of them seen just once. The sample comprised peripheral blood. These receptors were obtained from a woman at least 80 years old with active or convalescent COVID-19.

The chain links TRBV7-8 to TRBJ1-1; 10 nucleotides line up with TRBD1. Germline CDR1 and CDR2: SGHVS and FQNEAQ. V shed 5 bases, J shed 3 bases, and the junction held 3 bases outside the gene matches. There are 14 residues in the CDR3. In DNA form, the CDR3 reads TGTGCCAGCAGCCGTGGACAGGGGGACACTGAAGCTTTCTTT. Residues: CASSRGQGDTEAFF.

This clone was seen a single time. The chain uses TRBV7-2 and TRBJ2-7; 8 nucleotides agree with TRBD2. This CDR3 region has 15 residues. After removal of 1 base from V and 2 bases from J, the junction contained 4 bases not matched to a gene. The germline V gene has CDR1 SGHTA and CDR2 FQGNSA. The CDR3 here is CASSLGNGGAYEQYF. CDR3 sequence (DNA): TGTGCCAGCAGCTTAGGGAACGGGGGGGCCTACGAGCAGTACTTC.

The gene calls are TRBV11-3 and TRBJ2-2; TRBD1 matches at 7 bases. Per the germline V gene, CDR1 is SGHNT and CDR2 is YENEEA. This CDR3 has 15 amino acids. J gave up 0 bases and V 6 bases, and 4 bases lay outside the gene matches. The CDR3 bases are TGTGCCAGCAGTATAGGGACAGCGAACACCGGGGAGCTGTTTTTT. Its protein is CASSIGTANTGELFF.

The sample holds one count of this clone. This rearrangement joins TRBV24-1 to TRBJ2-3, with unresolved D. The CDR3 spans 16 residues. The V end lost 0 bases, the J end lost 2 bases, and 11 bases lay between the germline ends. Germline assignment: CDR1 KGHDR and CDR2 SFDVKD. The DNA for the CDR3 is TGTGCCACCAGTGATTTGCCCTACGACTCCACAGATACGCAGTATTTT. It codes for CATSDLPYDSTDTQYF.

The CDR3 protein is CASSFDGGWSDTQYF. The CDR3 nucleotides are TGTGCCAGCAGCTTCGACGGGGGGTGGTCAGATACGCAGTATTTT. The rearrangement links TRBV7-3 to TRBJ2-3, with 7 nucleotides matching TRBD2. Unmatched junction bases numbered 7, after V lost 3 bases and J lost 4 bases. The CDR3 has 15 residues. The germline V gene encodes CDR1 SGHTA and CDR2 FQGTGA.

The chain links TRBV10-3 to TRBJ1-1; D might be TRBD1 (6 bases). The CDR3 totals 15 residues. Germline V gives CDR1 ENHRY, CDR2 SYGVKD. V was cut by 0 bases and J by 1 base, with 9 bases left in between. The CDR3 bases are TGTGCCATCAGTGAGTCTTGGACAGAGAACACTGAAGCTTTCTTT. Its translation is CAISESWTENTEAFF.

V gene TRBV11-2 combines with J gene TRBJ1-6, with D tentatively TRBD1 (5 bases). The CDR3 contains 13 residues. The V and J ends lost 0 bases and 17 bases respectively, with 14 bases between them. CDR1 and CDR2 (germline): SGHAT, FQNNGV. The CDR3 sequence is CASSLDLGERVHF. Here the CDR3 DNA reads TGTGCCAGCAGCTTAGATTTAGGGGAACGGGTCCACTTT.

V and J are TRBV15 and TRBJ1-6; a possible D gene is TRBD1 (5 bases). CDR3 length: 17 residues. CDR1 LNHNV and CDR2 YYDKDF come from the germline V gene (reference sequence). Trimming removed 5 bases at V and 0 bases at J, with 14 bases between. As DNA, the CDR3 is TGTGCCACCAGCGTCCCGGGGGGGAGCTCCTATAATTCACCCCTCCACTTT. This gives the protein CATSVPGGSSYNSPLHF.

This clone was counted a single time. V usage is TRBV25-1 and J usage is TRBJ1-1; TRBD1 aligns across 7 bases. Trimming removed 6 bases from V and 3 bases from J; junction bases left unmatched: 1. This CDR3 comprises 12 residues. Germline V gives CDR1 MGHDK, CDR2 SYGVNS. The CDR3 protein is CASRGTDTEAFF. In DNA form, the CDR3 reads TGTGCCAGCAGAGGGACAGACACTGAAGCTTTCTTT.

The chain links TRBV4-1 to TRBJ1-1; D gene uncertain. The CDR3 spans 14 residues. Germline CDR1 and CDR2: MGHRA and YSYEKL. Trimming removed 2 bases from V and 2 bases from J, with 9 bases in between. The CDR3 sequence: CASSQSNLNTEAFF. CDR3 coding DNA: TGCGCCAGCAGCCAATCTAATCTCAACACTGAAGCTTTCTTT.

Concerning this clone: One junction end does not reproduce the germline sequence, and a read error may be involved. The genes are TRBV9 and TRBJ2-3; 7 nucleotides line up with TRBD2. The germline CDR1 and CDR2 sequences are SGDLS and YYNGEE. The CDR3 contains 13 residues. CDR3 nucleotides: TGTGCCAGCGGTGGGGGGGGAGCGGATAAGCAGTATTTT. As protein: CASGGGGADKQYF. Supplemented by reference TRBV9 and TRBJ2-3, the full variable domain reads DSGVTQTPKHLITATGQRVTLRCSPRSGDLSVYWYQQSLDQGLQFLIQYYNGEERAKGNILERFSAQQFPDLHSELNLSSLELGDSALYFCASGGGGADKQYFGPGTRLTVL.

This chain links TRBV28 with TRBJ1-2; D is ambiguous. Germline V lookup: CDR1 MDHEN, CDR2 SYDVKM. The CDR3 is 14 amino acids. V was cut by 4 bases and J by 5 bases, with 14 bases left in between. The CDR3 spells CASSSPTPMYGYTF. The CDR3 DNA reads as TGTGCCAGCAGTTCCCCGACACCGATGTATGGCTACACCTTC.

In nucleotides, the CDR3 is TGCAGCGTTGTGGGGCCTTTCTCCTACGAGCAGTACTTC. It yields the protein CSVVGPFSYEQYF. The gene calls are TRBV29-1 and TRBJ2-7; perhaps TRBD1 as D (5 bases). The germline gives CDR1 SQVTM, CDR2 ANQGSEA. There are 13 residues in the CDR3. The V and J ends lost 4 bases and 0 bases respectively, with 10 bases between them.

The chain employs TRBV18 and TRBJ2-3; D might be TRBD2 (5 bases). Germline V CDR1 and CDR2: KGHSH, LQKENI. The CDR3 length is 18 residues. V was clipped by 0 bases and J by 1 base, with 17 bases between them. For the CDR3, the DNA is TGTGCCAGCTCACCACCGGGTGGAGGCCCTACTGGCACAGATACGCAGTATTTT. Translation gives CASSPPGGGPTGTDTQYF.

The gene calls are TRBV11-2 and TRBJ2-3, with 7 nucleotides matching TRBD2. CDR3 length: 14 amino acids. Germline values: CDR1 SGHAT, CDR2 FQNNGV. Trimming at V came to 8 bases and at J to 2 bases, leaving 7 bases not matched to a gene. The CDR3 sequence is CASGLRGITDTQYF. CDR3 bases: TGTGCCAGCGGATTGCGGGGGATCACAGATACGCAGTATTTT.

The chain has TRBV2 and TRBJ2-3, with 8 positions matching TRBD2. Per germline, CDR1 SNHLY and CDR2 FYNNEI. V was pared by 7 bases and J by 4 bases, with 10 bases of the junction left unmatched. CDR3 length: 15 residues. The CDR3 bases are TGTGCCAGCACTTTCACGGGGGGGCCCCCAGATACGCAGTATTTT. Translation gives CASTFTGGPPDTQYF.

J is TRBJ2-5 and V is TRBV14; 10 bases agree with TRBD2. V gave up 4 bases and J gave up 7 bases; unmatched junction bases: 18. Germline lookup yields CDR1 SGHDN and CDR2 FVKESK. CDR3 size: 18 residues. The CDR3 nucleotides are TGTGCCAGCAGCCTCTGGACTAGCGGCGTAAAGAGCATGCGGACCCAGTACTTC. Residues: CASSLWTSGVKSMRTQYF. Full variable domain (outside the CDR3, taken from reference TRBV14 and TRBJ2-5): EAGVTQFPSHSVIEKGQTVTLRCDPISGHDNLYWYRRVMGKEIKFLLHFVKESKQDESGMPNNRFLAERTGGTYSTLKVQPAELEDSGVYFCASSLWTSGVKSMRTQYFGPGTRLLVL.

The CDR3, as DNA: TGTGCCAGTTCTATTGCGGGGGGTCAGAGAGAGACCCAGTACTTC. Translation: CASSIAGGQRETQYF. The chain links TRBV2 to TRBJ2-5, with 8 bases lining up with TRBD2. The germline V gene has CDR1 SNHLY and CDR2 FYNNEI. There are 15 residues in the CDR3. V trimming: 9 bases; J trimming: 4 bases; junction bases outside the gene matches: 13.

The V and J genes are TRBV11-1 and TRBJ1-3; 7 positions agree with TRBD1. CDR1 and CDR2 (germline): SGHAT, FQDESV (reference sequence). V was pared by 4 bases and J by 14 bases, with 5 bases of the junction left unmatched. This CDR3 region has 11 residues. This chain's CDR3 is CASSSGTALYF. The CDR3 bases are TGTGCCAGCAGCTCCGGGACAGCATTATATTTT.

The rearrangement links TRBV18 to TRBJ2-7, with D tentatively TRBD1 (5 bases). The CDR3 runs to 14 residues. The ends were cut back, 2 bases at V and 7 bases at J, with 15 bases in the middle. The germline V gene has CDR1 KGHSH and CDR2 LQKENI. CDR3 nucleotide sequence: TGTGCCAGCTCACCAGCGACAGATCCCTGGGAGCAGTACTTC. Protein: CASSPATDPWEQYF.

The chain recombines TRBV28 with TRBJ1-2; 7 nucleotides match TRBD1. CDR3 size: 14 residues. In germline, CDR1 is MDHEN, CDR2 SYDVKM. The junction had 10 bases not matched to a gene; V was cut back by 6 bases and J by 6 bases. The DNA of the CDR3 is TGTGCCAGCAGCCGAAAGGACAGGTTCCATGGCTACACCTTC. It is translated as CASSRKDRFHGYTF.

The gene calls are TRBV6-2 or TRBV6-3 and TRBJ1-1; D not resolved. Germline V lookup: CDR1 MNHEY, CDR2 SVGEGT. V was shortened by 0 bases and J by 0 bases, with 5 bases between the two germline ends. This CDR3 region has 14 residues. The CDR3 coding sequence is TGTGCCAGCAGTTACTCCTCCTTGAACACTGAAGCTTTCTTT. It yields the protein CASSYSSLNTEAFF.

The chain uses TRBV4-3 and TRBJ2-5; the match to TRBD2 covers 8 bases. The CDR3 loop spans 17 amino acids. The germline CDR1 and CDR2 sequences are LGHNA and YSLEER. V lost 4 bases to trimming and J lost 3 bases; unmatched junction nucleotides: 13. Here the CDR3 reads CASSPGGGSIREETQYF. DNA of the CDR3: TGCGCCAGCAGCCCGGGCGGGGGGTCTATACGAGAAGAGACCCAGTACTTC.

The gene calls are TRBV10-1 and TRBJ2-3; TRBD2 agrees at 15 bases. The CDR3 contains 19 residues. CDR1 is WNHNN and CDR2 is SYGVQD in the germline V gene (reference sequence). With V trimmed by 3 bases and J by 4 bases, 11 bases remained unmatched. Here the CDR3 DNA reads TGCGCCAGCAGTGAAGGACCGGGACTAGCGGGGGGCCCCCCAGATACGCAGTATTTT. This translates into CASSEGPGLAGGPPDTQYF.

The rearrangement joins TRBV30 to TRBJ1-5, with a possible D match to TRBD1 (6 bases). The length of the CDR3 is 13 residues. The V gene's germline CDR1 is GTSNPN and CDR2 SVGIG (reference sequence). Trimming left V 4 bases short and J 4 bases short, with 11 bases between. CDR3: CAWNLDRNQPQHF. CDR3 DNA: TGTGCCTGGAATTTGGACAGAAATCAGCCCCAGCATTTT.

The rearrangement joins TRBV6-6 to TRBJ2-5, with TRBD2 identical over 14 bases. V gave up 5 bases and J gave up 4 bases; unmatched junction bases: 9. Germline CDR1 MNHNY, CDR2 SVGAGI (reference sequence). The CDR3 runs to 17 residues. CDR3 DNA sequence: TGTGCCAGCAGTCCACGACTAGCGGGGGGGCTTGGAGAGACCCAGTACTTC. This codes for CASSPRLAGGLGETQYF.

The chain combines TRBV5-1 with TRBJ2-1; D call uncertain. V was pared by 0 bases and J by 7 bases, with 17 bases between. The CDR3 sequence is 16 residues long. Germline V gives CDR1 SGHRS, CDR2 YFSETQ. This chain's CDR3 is CASSLASSRIGNEQFF. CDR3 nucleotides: TGCGCCAGCAGCTTGGCGTCGTCTAGGATTGGAAATGAGCAGTTCTTC.

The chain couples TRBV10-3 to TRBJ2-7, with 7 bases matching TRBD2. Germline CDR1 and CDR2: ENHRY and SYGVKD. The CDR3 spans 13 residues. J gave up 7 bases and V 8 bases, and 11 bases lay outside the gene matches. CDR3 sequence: CAIGGGLLTEQYF. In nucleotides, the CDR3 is TGTGCCATCGGCGGGGGACTCCTTACAGAGCAGTACTTC.

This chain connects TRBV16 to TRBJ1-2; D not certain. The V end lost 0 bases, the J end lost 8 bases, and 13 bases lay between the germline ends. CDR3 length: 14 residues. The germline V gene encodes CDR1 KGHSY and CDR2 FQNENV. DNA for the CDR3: TGTGCCAGCAGCCAATCCCAGGTGGTTGGGGGCTACACCTTC. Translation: CASSQSQVVGGYTF.

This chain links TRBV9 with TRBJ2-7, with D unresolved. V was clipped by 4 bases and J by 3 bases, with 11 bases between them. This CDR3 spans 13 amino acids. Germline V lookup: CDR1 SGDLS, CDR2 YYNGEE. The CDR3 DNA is TGTGCCAGCAGCCCCCCGAGGCGCTACGAGCAGTACTTC. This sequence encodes CASSPPRRYEQYF.

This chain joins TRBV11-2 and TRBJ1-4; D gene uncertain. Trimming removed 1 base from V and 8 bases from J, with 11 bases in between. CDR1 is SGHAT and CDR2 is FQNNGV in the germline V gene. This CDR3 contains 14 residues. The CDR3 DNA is TGTGCCAGCAGCTTAGCGGGTCTGGAGGAAAAACTGTTTTTT. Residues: CASSLAGLEEKLFF.

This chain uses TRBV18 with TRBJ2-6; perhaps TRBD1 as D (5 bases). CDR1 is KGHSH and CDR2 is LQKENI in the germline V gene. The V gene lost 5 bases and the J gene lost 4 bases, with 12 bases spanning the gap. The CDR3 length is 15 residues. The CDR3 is CASSEQGTGANVLTF. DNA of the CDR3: TGTGCCAGCTCAGAGCAGGGTACCGGGGCCAACGTCCTGACTTTC. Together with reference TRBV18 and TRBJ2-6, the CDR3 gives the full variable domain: NAGVMQNPRHLVRRRGQEARLRCSPMKGHSHVYWYRQLPEEGLKFMVYLQKENIIDESGMPKERFSAEFPKEGPSILRIQQVVRGDSAAYFCASSEQGTGANVLTFGAGSRLTVL.